The 9 T cell receptor beta chains reported below all come from one sample, sequenced in a study of beta chain features in type 1 diabetes. Study conclusions and caveats: When Type 1 diabetes patients were examined, their TCRB CDR3s proved moderately but significantly shorter in all four CD4+ subsets.

Antigens of these TCRs are unknown. Every isolated RNA sample was fully reverse transcribed, so sequencing captured expressed TCRB transcripts. TCRdb's copy holds only in-frame clones and misses some; the assay was immunoSEQ multiplex PCR. The sample lists about 650,000 clones, under 15% occurring once. Sequenced sample: naive CD4+ T cells from blood. The receptor set was obtained from a man aged 25-45 years with type 1 diabetes.

This clone was seen more than once but under ten times. This chain links TRBV11-2 with TRBJ2-7; possible D gene TRBD2, 6 bases. V was trimmed by 3 bases and J by 0 bases, leaving 9 bases between them. The CDR3 is 14 amino acids. Germline V gene lookup returns CDR1 SGHAT and CDR2 FQNNGV. CDR3 in amino acids: CASSFLGGSYEQYF. In DNA, the CDR3 is TGTGCCAGCAGCTTTCTCGGGGGCTCCTACGAGCAGTACTTC.

The V call is TRBV5-4, the J call TRBJ2-3; D is possibly TRBD1 (5 bases). Trimming left V 8 bases short and J 9 bases short, with 19 bases between. Per the germline V gene, CDR1 is SGHNT and CDR2 is YYREEE (reference sequence). The CDR3 length is 13 residues. This chain's CDR3 is CARDRGRIETQYF. For the CDR3, the DNA is TGTGCCAGAGACAGAGGAAGGATAGAGACGCAGTATTTT.

This clone occurred a few times. The chain is built from TRBV19 and TRBJ1-2; D is undetermined. Trimming shortened V by 3 bases and J by 2 bases, and 13 bases separated the two germline ends. CDR3 length equals 15 residues. CDR1 LNHDA and CDR2 SQIVND come from the germline V gene (reference sequence). In DNA form, the CDR3 reads TGTGCCAGTAGTATTTGGGCAGGACGGAACTATGGCTACACCTTC. Translation: CASSIWAGRNYGYTF.

The chain couples TRBV19 to TRBJ2-5; 13 bases line up with TRBD2. The CDR3 length is 16 residues. Germline V CDR1 and CDR2: LNHDA, SQIVND (reference sequence). After removal of 5 bases from V and 1 base from J, the junction contained 4 bases not matched to a gene. CDR3: CASSSWTSGSQETQYF. The CDR3 DNA sequence: TGTGCCAGTAGTTCGTGGACTAGCGGGAGCCAAGAGACCCAGTACTTC.

The V gene is TRBV5-6, the J gene TRBJ2-5; no clear D. Germline CDR1 is SGHDT and CDR2 is YYEEEE. The germline V and J ends were trimmed by 0 bases and 0 bases, with 9 bases remaining between them. The CDR3 is 15 amino acids. DNA of the CDR3: TGTGCCAGCAGCTTGGAGGGCCCAAACCAAGAGACCCAGTACTTC. Translating gives CASSLEGPNQETQYF. Variable domain in full (rest from reference TRBV5-6 and TRBJ2-5): DAGVTQSPTHLIKTRGQQVTLRCSPKSGHDTVSWYQQALGQGPQFIFQYYEEEERQRGNFPDRFSGHQFPNYSSELNVNALLLGDSALYLCASSLEGPNQETQYFGPGTRLLVL.

CDR3 bases: TGCGCCAGCAGCTTAGGGGGAATGAACTATGGCTACACCTTC. This sequence encodes CASSLGGMNYGYTF. V usage is TRBV5-1 and J usage is TRBJ1-2; possibly TRBD1 for D (6 bases). Trimming removed 2 bases at V and 2 bases at J, with 10 bases between. The CDR3 is 14 amino acids. CDR1 is SGHRS and CDR2 is YFSETQ in the germline V gene.

This clone was detected only a few times. The chain combines TRBV2 with TRBJ1-2; D is perhaps TRBD1 (6 bases). The CDR3 length is 12 residues. Trimming stripped 6 bases from V and 7 bases from J, with 12 bases between. Per germline, CDR1 SNHLY and CDR2 FYNNEI. CDR3 sequence reads: CASRLGAGGYTF. The CDR3 DNA follows: TGTGCCAGCAGACTGGGGGCCGGTGGCTACACCTTC. Drawing the rest from reference TRBV2 and TRBJ1-2, the complete variable domain is EPEVTQTPSHQVTQMGQEVILRCVPISNHLYFYWYRQILGQKVEFLVSFYNNEISEKSEIFDDQFSVERPDGSNFTLKIRSTKLEDSAMYFCASRLGAGGYTFGSGTRLTVV.

Turning to this clone: This specimen includes other DNA sequences encoding the same CDR3. This chain joins TRBV5-1 and TRBJ1-2; no definite D call. Between the trimmed V and J ends, which lost 0 bases and 4 bases, there was a span of 7 bases. The CDR3 runs 13 residues. From germline, CDR1 is SGHRS and CDR2 YFSETQ. The CDR3 sequence: CASSLGQSYGYTF. CDR3 sequence (DNA): TGCGCCAGCAGCTTGGGGCAGTCCTATGGCTACACCTTC. The full variable domain, in which reference TRBV5-1 and TRBJ1-2 provide the parts outside the CDR3, is KAGVTQTPRYLIKTRGQQVTLSCSPISGHRSVSWYQQTPGQGLQFLFEYFSETQRNKGNFPGRFSGRQFSNSRSEMNVSTLELGDSALYLCASSLGQSYGYTFGSGTRLTVV.

The rearrangement uses TRBV9 and TRBJ1-5, with D possibly being TRBD1 (6 bases). CDR1 SGDLS and CDR2 YYNGEE come from the germline V gene. The CDR3 covers 17 residues. V shed 0 bases and J shed 7 bases, with 20 bases lying between them. This chain's CDR3 is CASSVVSGEVGEQPQHF. Written as DNA, the CDR3 is TGTGCCAGCAGCGTAGTATCAGGGGAGGTCGGAGAGCAGCCCCAGCATTTT.